Listed below are T cell receptor beta chains from one sample, sequenced in a study of T cell responses to AZD1222 COVID-19 vaccine. Assay: immunoSEQ multiplex PCR; the TCRdb copy retains only in-frame clones and omits some. The table lists 100,000 to 150,000 clones, approximately 89% of them singletons, with about 6% in the top ten. Sequenced here: peripheral blood, sampled on day 0 of AZD1222 vaccination. Receptor source: an adult in good health. CDR3s include the opening cysteine and the closing phenylalanine or tryptophan. A D gene is named only where the DNA matches it firmly. The size of a clone is reported for some rows only, either as once, few or many, or as a class for expanded clones.

clone_size | d_call | j_call | v_call | cdr3_aa | cdr3_nt
. | TRBD1 | TRBJ2-2 | TRBV5-4 | CASSSGTGATGELFF | TGTGCCAGCAGCTCCGGGACAGGGGCCACCGGGGAGCTGTTTTTT
. | . | TRBJ1-3 | TRBV2 | CASSRDFSGNTIYF | TGTGCCAGCTCACGGGATTTCTCTGGAAACACCATATATTTT
few | TRBD1 | TRBJ2-2 | TRBV7-9 | CASQGQAGTGELFF | TGTGCCAGCCAAGGACAGGCGGGCACCGGGGAGCTGTTTTTT
once | . | TRBJ1-2 | TRBV27 | CASRGHSYGYTF | TGTGCCAGCAGGGGACATAGCTATGGCTACACCTTC
. | TRBD2 | TRBJ2-3 | TRBV6-4 | CASSEGLAGDIDTQYF | TGTGCCAGCAGTGAGGGACTAGCGGGAGATATAGATACGCAGTATTTT
. | TRBD1 | TRBJ2-7 | TRBV7-9 | CASSPRTGGLHEQYF | TGTGCCAGCAGCCCCCGGACAGGGGGCCTCCACGAGCAGTACTTC
. | TRBD1 | TRBJ1-1 | TRBV11-3 | CASSLDYRGGNTEAFF | TGTGCCAGCAGCTTAGATTACAGGGGGGGAAACACTGAAGCTTTCTTT
. | . | TRBJ1-1 | TRBV7-8 | CASSLQNTEAFF | TGTGCCAGCAGCCTACAGAACACTGAAGCTTTCTTT
. | . | TRBJ1-1 | TRBV6-5 | CASRGDLMGTEAFF | TGTGCCAGCAGGGGGGACCTAATGGGCACTGAAGCTTTCTTT
. | TRBD1 | TRBJ2-7 | TRBV6-5 | CASSYSTGFYEQYF | TGTGCCAGCAGTTACTCGACAGGGTTCTACGAGCAGTACTTC
. | TRBD1 | TRBJ1-5 | TRBV24-1 | CATSGQGALQPQHF | TGTGCCACCAGTGGACAGGGGGCCTTACAGCCCCAGCATTTT
. | . | TRBJ1-2 | TRBV27 | CASSPDANYGYTF | TGTGCCAGCAGTCCCGATGCTAACTATGGCTACACCTTC
. | . | TRBJ2-3 | TRBV27 | CASSSAPMTAGDTQYF | TGTGCCAGCAGTTCTGCGCCGATGACAGCAGGAGATACGCAGTATTTT
. | . | TRBJ2-5 | TRBV5-4 | CASSSRTEGSLDQYF | TGTGCCAGCAGCTCCCGCACAGAGGGATCCCTCGACCAGTACTTC
few | TRBD2 | TRBJ2-1 | TRBV19 | CATSAGGYYNEQFF | TGTGCCACATCCGCCGGGGGGTACTACAATGAGCAGTTCTTC
. | . | TRBJ1-5 | TRBV19 | CASSILGGARQPQHF | TGTGCCAGTAGTATTTTGGGGGGCGCACGGCAGCCCCAGCATTTT
. | TRBD1 | TRBJ1-5 | TRBV9 | CASSANRGRRKHF | TGTGCCAGCAGCGCTAACAGGGGGCGCAGGAAGCATTTT
few | . | TRBJ2-1 | TRBV30 | CAWRAEGTYNEQFF | TGTGCCTGGAGGGCGGAGGGAACATATAATGAGCAGTTCTTC
. | . | TRBJ1-2 | TRBV3-1/TRBV3-2 | CASRPRRVGPYGYTF | TGTGCCAGCAGACCCCGGAGGGTGGGACCGTATGGCTACACCTTC
. | . | TRBJ1-6 | TRBV18 | CASSPQGQYGTSPLHF | TGTGCCAGCTCACCACAGGGGCAGTACGGGACTTCACCCCTCCACTTT
once | . | TRBJ2-3 | TRBV10-3 | CAIRPGTSADTQYF | TGTGCCATCAGGCCTGGGACTTCGGCAGATACGCAGTATTTT
. | TRBD1 | TRBJ1-5 | TRBV4-1 | CASSVTGGNQPQHF | TGCGCCAGCAGTGTGACAGGGGGCAATCAGCCCCAGCATTTT
. | TRBD1 | TRBJ1-6 | TRBV18 | CASSPRGTETSPLHF | TGTGCCAGCTCACCACGAGGGACAGAAACTTCACCCCTCCACTTT
few | TRBD2 | TRBJ2-7 | TRBV5-1 | CASSPGLAPLSEQYF | TGCGCCAGCAGCCCGGGACTAGCGCCATTGAGCGAGCAGTACTTC
. | . | TRBJ1-3 | TRBV6-6 | CASSRTAISGNTIYF | TGTGCCAGCAGTAGGACAGCCATCTCTGGAAACACCATATATTTT